The 26 T cell receptor beta chains in this list originate from one sample, sequenced in a study of cytomegalovirus exposure and HLA in healthy donors (TCRdb year 2017). The library was obtained by the immunoSEQ multiplex PCR assay. For the multiplex PCR, a mixture combining 60 forward primers for TCR Vbeta segments and 13 reverse primers for TCR Jbeta segments was used. TCRdb stores this immuneACCESS table with in-frame sequences only. Part of the clones is absent; in the studies checked, under half of the shortfall reflects unresolved V genes, and no reason is known for the rest. The sample table records roughly 150,000 clones; approximately 82% of these occur just once. Approximately 11% of the sample is taken by the ten largest. The sequenced material came from PBMCs. The receptor source for this set is a man aged 18 to 35 in good health and CMV-seropositive.

J is TRBJ2-2 and V is TRBV2; TRBD2 matches at 8 bases. Germline loops: CDR1 SNHLY, CDR2 FYNNEI. The CDR3 sequence is 15 residues long. The trim removed 6 bases at V and 7 bases at J, leaving 10 bases unmatched. The CDR3 sequence is CASRAGTSVVGELFF. DNA of the CDR3: TGTGCCAGCAGAGCCGGGACTAGTGTGGTCGGGGAGCTGTTTTTT.

The J gene is TRBJ1-5, the V gene TRBV28; the D is unclear. The V gene's germline CDR1 is MDHEN and CDR2 SYDVKM. This CDR3 has 15 residues. V was pared by 10 bases and J by 0 bases, with 16 bases between. The CDR3 is CATFPRLNSNQPQHF. The DNA of the CDR3 is TGTGCCACCTTCCCGCGATTGAATAGCAATCAGCCCCAGCATTTT.

This clone was detected once. The chain joins TRBV6-5 to TRBJ2-5; possible D gene TRBD2, 5 bases. Trimming removed 1 base at V and 2 bases at J, with 11 bases between. Germline V gene sequence: CDR1 MNHEY, CDR2 SVGAGI. The CDR3 length is 15 residues. The CDR3, as DNA: TGTGCCAGCAGTTACTGGGAGCCGGGGCAAGAGACCCAGTACTTC. This codes for CASSYWEPGQETQYF.

V is TRBV28 and J is TRBJ1-1; D is undetermined. CDR3 length equals 15 residues. Germline CDR1 and CDR2: MDHEN and SYDVKM. V lost 7 bases and J 1 base, leaving 16 bases between the germline ends. CDR3 in DNA: TGTGCCAGCACCTTGGGAGGAATCGGGAACACTGAAGCTTTCTTT. Translation: CASTLGGIGNTEAFF.

The chain couples TRBV11-2 to TRBJ2-7; tentatively, D is TRBD2 (5 bases). This CDR3 has 11 residues. The V gene lost 4 bases and the J gene lost 5 bases, with 6 bases spanning the gap. Germline-derived CDR1 and CDR2 are SGHAT and FQNNGV. The CDR3 protein is CASSSGDEQYF. The CDR3 DNA is TGTGCCAGCAGCTCCGGGGACGAGCAGTACTTC.

This chain joins TRBV6-5 and TRBJ2-3; D unresolved. V lost 6 bases and J lost 7, with 14 bases in between. The CDR3 has 13 amino acids. Germline CDR1 MNHEY, CDR2 SVGAGI. The CDR3 coding sequence is TGTGCCAGCAGCCTAGACCCTAGAAATACGCAGTATTTT. It yields the protein CASSLDPRNTQYF.

Only one count was recorded for this clone. The chain combines TRBV20-1 with TRBJ2-7; no clear D gene. V lost 5 bases, J lost 4 bases, and 9 bases lay in between. This CDR3 has 11 amino acids. The germline CDR1 and CDR2 sequences are DFQATT and SNEGSKA (reference sequence). CDR3 region: CSAARDYEQYF. The CDR3 DNA reads TGCAGTGCTGCGAGAGATTACGAGCAGTACTTC.

The genes are TRBV18 and TRBJ2-3; the D gene is possibly TRBD1 (5 bases). This CDR3 is 15 amino acids long. Germline CDR1 and CDR2: KGHSH and LQKENI. Trimming pared 2 bases from V and 0 bases from J, leaving 9 bases between. The CDR3 loop reads CASSPGQLSTDTQYF. The CDR3 DNA follows: TGTGCCAGCTCACCAGGACAACTCAGCACAGATACGCAGTATTTT.

The CDR3 is CASSPSREGRSGELFF. The DNA of the CDR3 is TGTGCCAGCAGCCCGTCCCGGGAGGGCCGTTCCGGGGAGCTGTTTTTT. This chain uses TRBV7-3 with TRBJ2-2, with 8 nucleotides matching TRBD2. This CDR3 is built from 16 residues. V was clipped by 5 bases and J by 6 bases; unmatched bases: 11. From germline, CDR1 is SGHTA and CDR2 FQGTGA.

The V and J genes are TRBV14 and TRBJ2-7, with 7 bases fitting TRBD1. Germline lookup yields CDR1 SGHDN and CDR2 FVKESK. V gave up 4 bases and J gave up 0 bases; unmatched junction bases: 3. This CDR3 comprises 14 residues. This chain's CDR3 is CASSLTGDSYEQYF. The CDR3 coding sequence is TGTGCCAGCAGCCTCACAGGGGACTCCTACGAGCAGTACTTC.

The V call is TRBV5-1, the J call TRBJ2-2; TRBD1 matches at 11 bases. After removal of 2 bases from V and 6 bases from J, the junction contained 6 bases not matched to a gene. The CDR3 is 16 residues long. The germline V gene encodes CDR1 SGHRS and CDR2 YFSETQ. The CDR3 sequence is CASSFKDRGPSGELFF. The CDR3 DNA sequence: TGCGCCAGCAGCTTCAAGGACAGGGGGCCTTCCGGGGAGCTGTTTTTT.

This clone was recorded once. The gene calls are TRBV27 and TRBJ2-3; 14 bases agree with TRBD2. The CDR3 runs 17 residues. CDR1 is MNHEY, CDR2 SMNVEV, per germline (reference sequence). Germline trimming cut 7 bases from V and 5 bases from J; bases unmatched to any gene: 11. DNA of the CDR3: TGTGCCAGCACGACCCCGGGACTAGCGGGAGTCGAAGATACGCAGTATTTT. Protein product: CASTTPGLAGVEDTQYF.

V and J are TRBV25-1 and TRBJ2-4; 9 nucleotides align to TRBD2. In germline, CDR1 is MGHDK, CDR2 SYGVNS. The V segment lost 5 bases and the J segment 6 bases; nucleotides outside the gene matches: 8. The CDR3 loop spans 15 amino acids. The CDR3 loop reads CASSPPGTSLNIQYF. CDR3 bases: TGTGCCAGCAGTCCTCCCGGGACTAGCCTAAACATTCAGTACTTC.

This chain joins TRBV7-3 and TRBJ2-1, with 7 positions matching TRBD1. The CDR3 is 15 amino acids. V lost 2 bases to trimming and J lost 5 bases; unmatched junction nucleotides: 6. Germline assignment: CDR1 SGHTA and CDR2 FQGTGA. The CDR3: CASSLGDRAHNEQFF. CDR3 sequence (DNA): TGTGCCAGCAGCTTAGGCGACAGGGCCCACAATGAGCAGTTCTTC. The entire variable domain, with the rest obtained from reference TRBV7-3 and TRBJ2-1, is as follows: GAGVSQTPSNKVTEKGKYVELRCDPISGHTALYWYRQSLGQGPEFLIYFQGTGAADDSGLPNDRFFAVRPEGSVSTLKIQRTERGDSAVYLCASSLGDRAHNEQFFGPGTRLTVL.

Points on this clone: One junction end does not reproduce the germline sequence, and a read error may be involved. V and J are TRBV7-9 and TRBJ2-7; D unclear. The CDR3 totals 14 residues. CDR1 and CDR2 (germline): SEHNR, FQNEAQ (reference sequence). CDR3 in amino acids: CSSSLVAQYYEQYF. The DNA for the CDR3 is TGTTCCAGCAGCTTAGTTGCCCAGTACTACGAGCAGTACTTC.

V usage is TRBV6-1 and J usage is TRBJ1-5; maybe TRBD1 (5 bases). The V and J ends lost 5 bases and 1 base respectively, with 12 bases between them. The CDR3 extends over 15 amino acids. Germline loops: CDR1 MNHNS, CDR2 SASEGT. The CDR3 DNA reads TGTGCCAGCAGTCGAGTTGGACACAGCAATCAGCCCCAGCATTTT. The encoded protein is CASSRVGHSNQPQHF.

This chain links TRBV4-1 with TRBJ2-7, with 7 bases that match TRBD1. Per the germline V gene, CDR1 is MGHRA and CDR2 is YSYEKL. The CDR3 is 15 amino acids. Trimming at V came to 4 bases and at J to 0 bases, leaving 6 bases not matched to a gene. CDR3 nucleotides: TGCGCCAGCAGCCCCCGACAGGGAATCTCCTACGAGCAGTACTTC. Encoded protein: CASSPRQGISYEQYF.

The gene calls are TRBV6-5 and TRBJ1-4, with 9 bases that match TRBD1. J gave up 7 bases and V 7 bases, and 10 bases lay outside the gene matches. Germline CDR1 and CDR2: MNHEY and SVGAGI. CDR3 length equals 15 residues. The CDR3 sequence is CASTNSGTGREKLFF. In DNA, the CDR3 is TGTGCCAGCACCAATTCCGGGACAGGGCGTGAAAAACTGTTTTTT.

The rearrangement links TRBV28 to TRBJ1-3; D remains unclear. The CDR3 covers 16 residues. Germline values: CDR1 MDHEN, CDR2 SYDVKM. Between the trimmed V and J ends, which lost 1 base and 0 bases, there was a span of 10 bases. The CDR3 reads CASSLYSVISGNTIYF. The CDR3 coding sequence is TGTGCCAGCAGTTTATATTCAGTTATCTCTGGAAACACCATATATTTT.

The chain joins TRBV27 to TRBJ2-2; 7 bases map to TRBD1. Germline V gene lookup returns CDR1 MNHEY and CDR2 SMNVEV (reference sequence). The CDR3 is 16 amino acids. V lost 4 bases and J lost 1; bases outside the gene matches: 6. The CDR3 region has the DNA TGTGCCAGCAGTTCCCCGGGACAGAGGAACACCGGGGAGCTGTTTTTT. It encodes CASSSPGQRNTGELFF.

V is TRBV7-6 and J is TRBJ2-6; possibly TRBD1 for D (6 bases). CDR3 size: 18 residues. Trimming stripped 3 bases from V and 0 bases from J, with 15 bases between. CDR1 is SGHVS and CDR2 is FNYEAQ in the germline V gene. CDR3 DNA: TGTGCCAGCAGCTTTTTAATGGACAGCAGCTCTGGGGCCAACGTCCTGACTTTC. It is translated as CASSFLMDSSSGANVLTF.

This clone was observed a handful of times. The rearrangement joins TRBV28 to TRBJ1-4; no definite D call. The germline gives CDR1 MDHEN, CDR2 SYDVKM. V was clipped by 6 bases and J by 2 bases, with 13 bases between them. The CDR3 runs 15 residues. CDR3 nucleotides: TGTGCCAGCAGACTGCCCGGGGATACTAATGAAAAACTGTTTTTT. Encoded protein: CASRLPGDTNEKLFF.

The chain is built from TRBV5-1 and TRBJ1-3; D may be TRBD1 (6 bases). The CDR3 covers 17 residues. Germline V CDR1 and CDR2: SGHRS, YFSETQ. V lost 2 bases to trimming and J lost 4 bases, with 19 bases between them. The CDR3 bases are TGCGCCAGCAGCTTCACTTCATCGACAGGAGTGGGAAACACCATATATTTT. Translating gives CASSFTSSTGVGNTIYF.

The chain carries TRBV30 and TRBJ1-5; tentatively, D is TRBD1 (5 bases). V was cut by 4 bases and J by 9 bases, with 10 bases left in between. The CDR3 has 11 residues. CDR1 is GTSNPN and CDR2 is SVGIG in the germline V gene (reference sequence). This CDR3 is CAWIGERPQHF. The CDR3 DNA sequence: TGTGCCTGGATAGGGGAACGGCCCCAGCATTTT.

The chain combines TRBV7-8 with TRBJ1-1, with D maybe TRBD1 (5 bases). The CDR3 has 16 residues. The V gene lost 1 base and the J gene lost 1 base, with 13 bases spanning the gap. CDR1 is SGHVS and CDR2 is FQNEAQ in the germline V gene. CDR3 protein: CASSLGLSRANTEAFF. For the CDR3, the DNA is TGTGCCAGCAGCTTAGGACTGTCCAGGGCGAACACTGAAGCTTTCTTT.

This chain joins TRBV5-1 and TRBJ1-2; 7 bases align to TRBD1. V lost 6 bases and J lost 5; bases outside the gene matches: 10. The CDR3 runs 14 residues. Germline V lookup: CDR1 SGHRS, CDR2 YFSETQ. CDR3 nucleotide sequence: TGCGCCAGCACCGATGACAGGGTTAATTATGGCTACACCTTC. Protein sequence: CASTDDRVNYGYTF.